This record concerns one TCR beta chain sequence. Assay used: immunoSEQ multiplex PCR; TCRdb lists only in-frame clones, some missing. The sample contains 60,000 to 90,000 clones, roughly 88% of which appear only once. The record originates from a study of T cells after somatic rescue of genetic block. This CDR3 is built from 15 residues. V lost 1 base and J lost 1, with 11 bases in between. CDR1 LGHNA and CDR2 YNFKEQ come from the germline V gene. The sample taken for sequencing was peripheral blood mononuclear cells (PBMCs). This clonotype originated in a man younger than 40. V is TRBV4-2 and J is TRBJ2-7; TRBD2 is a possible D gene (6 bases). Here the CDR3 DNA reads TGTGCCAGCAGCCAAGGTAGCGGCGTATCCTACGAGCAGTACTTC. This encodes CASSQGSGVSYEQYF.